Described below is a single TCR beta chain sequence and its context. The antigen is undetermined. At collection, donors were nominally healthy, but unrecorded immune exposures were probable. This specimen comes from a study of cytomegalovirus exposure and HLA in healthy donors. Findings of the study overall: A few V segments could not be told apart, such as TRBV6-2 and TRBV6-3, and were left out. The authors later linked a missense DCLRE1C variant to TCR beta V- and J-gene trimming.

60 Vbeta and 13 Jbeta primers were used in PCR. Method: immunoSEQ multiplex PCR; TCRdb's copy keeps in-frame clones and lacks some. The sample contains around 200,000 clones, more than 70% of which appear only once. With V trimmed by 2 bases and J by 4 bases, 6 bases remained unmatched. Per the germline V gene, CDR1 is SNHLY and CDR2 is FYNNEI. CDR3 length: 15 amino acids. This chain links TRBV2 with TRBJ2-5, with 8 nucleotides matching TRBD1. The sample taken for sequencing was PBMCs. This receptor was obtained from a man younger than 45 in good health and CMV-seropositive. The CDR3 loop reads CASSEISGGGETQYF. The CDR3, as DNA: TGTGCCAGCAGTGAAATATCAGGGGGCGGAGAGACCCAGTACTTC.